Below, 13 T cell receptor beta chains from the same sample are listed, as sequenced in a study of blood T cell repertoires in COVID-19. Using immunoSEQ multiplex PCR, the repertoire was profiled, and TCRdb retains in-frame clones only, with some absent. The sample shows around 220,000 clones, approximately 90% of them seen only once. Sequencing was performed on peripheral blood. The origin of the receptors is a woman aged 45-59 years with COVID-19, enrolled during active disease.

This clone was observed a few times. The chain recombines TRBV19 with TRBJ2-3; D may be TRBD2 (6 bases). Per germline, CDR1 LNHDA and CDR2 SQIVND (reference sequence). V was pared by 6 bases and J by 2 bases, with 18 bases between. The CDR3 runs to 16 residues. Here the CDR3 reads CASSPGLRFNTDTQYF. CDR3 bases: TGTGCCAGTAGCCCGGGACTCAGATTTAACACAGATACGCAGTATTTT.

The CDR3 DNA reads TGTGCCACCAGCAGAGATTTTAGAAGCTTCCCCAATCAGCCCCAGCATTTT. This encodes CATSRDFRSFPNQPQHF. This rearrangement joins TRBV15 to TRBJ1-5, with D hard to call. Germline CDR1 reads LNHNV; CDR2 reads YYDKDF (reference sequence). CDR3 length: 17 residues. Trimming removed 0 bases at V and 3 bases at J, with 15 bases between.

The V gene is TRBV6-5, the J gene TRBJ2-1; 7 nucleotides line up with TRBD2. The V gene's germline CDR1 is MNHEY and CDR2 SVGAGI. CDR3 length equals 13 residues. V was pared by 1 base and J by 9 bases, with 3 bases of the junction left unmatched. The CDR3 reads CASSYFGGGEQFF. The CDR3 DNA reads TGTGCCAGCAGTTACTTTGGGGGGGGTGAGCAGTTCTTC.

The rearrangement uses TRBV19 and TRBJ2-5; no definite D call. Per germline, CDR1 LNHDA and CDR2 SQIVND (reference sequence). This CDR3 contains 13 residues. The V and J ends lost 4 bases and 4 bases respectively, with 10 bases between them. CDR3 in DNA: TGTGCCAGTAGTAACTATGCTAGAGAGACCCAGTACTTC. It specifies CASSNYARETQYF.

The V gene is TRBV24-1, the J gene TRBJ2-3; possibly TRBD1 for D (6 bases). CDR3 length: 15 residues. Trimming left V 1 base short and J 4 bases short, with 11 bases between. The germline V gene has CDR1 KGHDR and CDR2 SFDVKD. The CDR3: CATSDFRGEPDTQYF. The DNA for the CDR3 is TGTGCCACCAGTGATTTCAGGGGTGAACCAGATACGCAGTATTTT.

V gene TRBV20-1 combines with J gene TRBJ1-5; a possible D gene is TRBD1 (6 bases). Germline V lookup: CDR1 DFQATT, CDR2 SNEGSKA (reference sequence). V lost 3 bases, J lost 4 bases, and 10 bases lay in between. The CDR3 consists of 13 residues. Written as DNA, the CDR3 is TGCAGTGCTAGTTCCGGGACAAATCAGCCCCAGCATTTT. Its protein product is CSASSGTNQPQHF.

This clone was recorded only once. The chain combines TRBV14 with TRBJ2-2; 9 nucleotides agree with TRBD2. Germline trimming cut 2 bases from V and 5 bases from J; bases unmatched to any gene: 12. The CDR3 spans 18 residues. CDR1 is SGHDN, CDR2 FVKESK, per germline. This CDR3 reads CASSQRLGLAGRTGELFF. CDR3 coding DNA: TGTGCCAGCAGCCAACGACTGGGACTAGCTGGGAGGACCGGGGAGCTGTTTTTT.

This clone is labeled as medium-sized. CDR3 residues: CASSLRQWADEKLFF. DNA of the CDR3: TGTGCCAGCAGTTTACGTCAGTGGGCAGACGAAAAACTGTTTTTT. The chain combines TRBV28 with TRBJ1-4, with D uncertain. Trimming removed 2 bases from V and 8 bases from J, with 15 bases in between. Germline lookup yields CDR1 MDHEN and CDR2 SYDVKM. This CDR3 contains 15 residues.

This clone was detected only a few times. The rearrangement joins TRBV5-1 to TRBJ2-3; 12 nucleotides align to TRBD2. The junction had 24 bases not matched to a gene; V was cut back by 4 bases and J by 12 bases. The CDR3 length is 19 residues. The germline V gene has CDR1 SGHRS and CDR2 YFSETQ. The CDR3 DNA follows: TGCGCCAGCAGCCCCCTGACTAGCGGGGGCACCCGTTTACCCGACTCTCAGTATTTT. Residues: CASSPLTSGGTRLPDSQYF.

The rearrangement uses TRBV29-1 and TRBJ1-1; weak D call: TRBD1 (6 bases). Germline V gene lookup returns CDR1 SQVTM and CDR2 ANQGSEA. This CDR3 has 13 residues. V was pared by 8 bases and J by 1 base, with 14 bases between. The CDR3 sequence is CSLKDSTNTEAFF. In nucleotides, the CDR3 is TGCAGCCTAAAGGACAGTACGAACACTGAAGCTTTCTTT.

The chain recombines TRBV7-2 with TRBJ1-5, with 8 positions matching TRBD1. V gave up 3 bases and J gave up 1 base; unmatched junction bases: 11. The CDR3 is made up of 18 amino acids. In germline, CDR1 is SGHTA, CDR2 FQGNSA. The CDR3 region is CASSFAGGVKRSNQPQHF. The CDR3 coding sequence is TGTGCCAGCAGCTTCGCAGGGGGCGTTAAGAGAAGCAATCAGCCCCAGCATTTT. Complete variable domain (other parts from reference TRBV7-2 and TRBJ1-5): GAGVSQSPSNKVTEKGKDVELRCDPISGHTALYWYRQSLGQGLEFLIYFQGNSAPDKSGLPSDRFSAERTGGSVSTLTIQRTQQEDSAVYLCASSFAGGVKRSNQPQHFGDGTRLSIL.

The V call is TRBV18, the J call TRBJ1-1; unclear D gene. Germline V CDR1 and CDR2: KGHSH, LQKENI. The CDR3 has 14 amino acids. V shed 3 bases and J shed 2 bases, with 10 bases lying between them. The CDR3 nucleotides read TGTGCCAGCTCACCCCGAGAGGGCAACACTGAAGCTTTCTTT. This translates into CASSPREGNTEAFF.

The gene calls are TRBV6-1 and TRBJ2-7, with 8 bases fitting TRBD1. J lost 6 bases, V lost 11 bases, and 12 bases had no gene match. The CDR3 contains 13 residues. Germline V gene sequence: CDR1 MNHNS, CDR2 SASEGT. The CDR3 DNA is TGTGCCTTCGCGATAGGACAGGGAGGCGAGCAGTACTTC. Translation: CAFAIGQGGEQYF.